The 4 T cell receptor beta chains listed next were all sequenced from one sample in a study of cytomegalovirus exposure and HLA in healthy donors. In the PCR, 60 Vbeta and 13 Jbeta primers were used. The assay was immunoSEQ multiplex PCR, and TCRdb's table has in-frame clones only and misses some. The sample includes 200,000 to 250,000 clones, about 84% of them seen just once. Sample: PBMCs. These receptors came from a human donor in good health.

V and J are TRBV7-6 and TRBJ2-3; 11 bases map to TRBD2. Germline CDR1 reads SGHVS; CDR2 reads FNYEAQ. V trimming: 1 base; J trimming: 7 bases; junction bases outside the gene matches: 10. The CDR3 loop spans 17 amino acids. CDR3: CASSLGGTSGRQYTQYF. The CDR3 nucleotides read TGTGCCAGCAGCTTAGGAGGGACTAGCGGCCGCCAGTATACGCAGTATTTT.

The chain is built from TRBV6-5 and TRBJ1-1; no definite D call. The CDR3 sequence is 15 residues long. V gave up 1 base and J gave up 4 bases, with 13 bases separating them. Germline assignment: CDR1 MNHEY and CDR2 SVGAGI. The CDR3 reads CASSYLRGMSTEAFF. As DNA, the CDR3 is TGTGCCAGCAGTTACTTACGGGGAATGAGCACTGAAGCTTTCTTT.

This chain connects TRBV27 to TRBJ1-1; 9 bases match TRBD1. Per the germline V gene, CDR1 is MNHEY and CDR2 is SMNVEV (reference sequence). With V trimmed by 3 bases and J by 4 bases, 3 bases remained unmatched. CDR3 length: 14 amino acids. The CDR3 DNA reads TGTGCCAGCAGTTTCCGGGACAGGGCCACTGAAGCTTTCTTT. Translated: CASSFRDRATEAFF.

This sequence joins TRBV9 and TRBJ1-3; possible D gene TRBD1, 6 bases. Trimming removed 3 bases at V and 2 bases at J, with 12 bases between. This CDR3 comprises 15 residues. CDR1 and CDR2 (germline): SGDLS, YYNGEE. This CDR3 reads CASSGGGAAGNTIYF. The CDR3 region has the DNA TGTGCCAGCAGCGGCGGGGGGGCCGCTGGAAACACCATATATTTT.